What follows describes a single T cell receptor (beta chain). The antigen it recognizes is unknown. No much larger clone exists at a distance of one base, and base qualities are not known. These data come from a study of T cell responses to AZD1222 COVID-19 vaccine listed by TCRdb under 2021. As for the study more broadly: TCR sequencing was performed for roughly 250 trial participants, of whom approximately 200 were given two doses of AZD1222 and some 25 were given two doses of MenACWY control vaccine. Trial participants were enrolled into age subgroups of 18-55, 56-69 and 70-plus years, which contained roughly 140, 27 and 60 TCR-sequenced participants, respectively. The investigation overall reported the following: Participants were mostly white British and included more females than males, and it was suggested by the authors that clonal diversity may have been underestimated. CD4 TCRs associated with the vaccine covered the entire spike protein, and the dominant responses were in regions 160-218 and 743-854. Because no day 14 peak-response samples were available, repertoires were characterized only after the peak T cell response. In the small 56-69-year group, the increase in depth fell short of significance, most likely because of low power. Conclusions about previously exposed vaccinees were limited because only six AZD1222 recipients were SARS-CoV-2 seropositive at baseline. Epitopes outside the regions mutated in the B.1.351 and B.1.1.7 variants were reportedly recognized by nearly half of the unique spike-specific TCRs. Spike-specific TCR breadth and depth rose significantly after two AZD1222 doses compared with day 0 and with MenACWY recipients.

The CDR3 regions of human TCRbeta chains were analyzed by immunosequencing. For the original study's pipeline: Repertoire TCRs were checked for matches against a reference library of SARS-CoV-2-specific TCRs that had been generated using the MIRA antigen-specificity platform. Breadth meant the fraction of unique TCRs that were SARS-CoV-2-associated, whereas depth meant the fraction of total T cells that were SARS-CoV-2-associated. Using the MIRA data, each spike-specific TCR was assigned both to the spike region to which the TCR was reactive and to a CD4 or CD8 class. Log10-transformed breadth and depth values were compared by one-way ANOVA with Sidak's multiple comparisons tests. TCRdb retrieved this table from immuneACCESS and kept in-frame rearrangements only. Not all clones are present; in checked studies, unresolved V genes account for under half, and no reason is known for the remainder. That table furnishes V, J and clone size, whereas the DNA furnished D and trimming. This sample has under 200,000 clones in its table, and more than 80% of those were observed once. Around 3.6% of the sample is taken by the ten largest.

Read against the paper, the sample's time point label means: about 28 days (+/-7) after the second vaccine dose. The intended sense of this specimen's treatment or condition label: meningococcal conjugate vaccine given as trial control. The vaccinee samples were drawn from two UK trials, COV001 and COV002, one of which was a single-blind randomized controlled phase 2/3 trial testing AZD1222 (ChAdOx1 nCoV-19) in healthy adults. Trial participant PBMC samples were collected at day 0 and day 28 after the second dose for TCRbeta chain sequencing. Reading from cysteine to phenylalanine, the CDR3 counts 15 amino acids. CDR3 DNA only is kept here, 45 bases in frame from base 1. Trimming costs V 2 bases and J 5 bases, and their ends lie 16 bases apart. CDR1 SGDLS and CDR2 YYNGEE were looked up in the germline V gene.

The chain is encoded by TRBV9 joined to TRBJ1-2; 6 matching bases give a weak D call of TRBD1. The clonotype was recovered from an adult who received the MenACWY meningococcal vaccine as a control. Sequenced material: peripheral blood, taken 28 days after the second dose of the MenACWY control vaccine. The nucleotide sequence is given as TGTGCCAGCAGCGTGGGGGACACCTTTGGATATGGCTACACCTTC. It translates to CASSVGDTFGYGYTF.